These 25 T cell receptor beta chains were sequenced from one sample in a study of cytomegalovirus exposure and HLA in healthy donors. PCR primers comprised 60 Vbeta and 13 Jbeta primers. Here immunoSEQ multiplex PCR was the method, and the copy in TCRdb shows in-frame clones only, minus some. Found here are 140,000 to 150,000 clones, approximately 91% of them singletons; the top ten hold 0.51%. The sequenced material came from PBMCs. Receptors originate from a woman in her thirties or forties in good health and CMV-seronegative.

The chain combines TRBV1 with TRBJ2-5; the table's TRBD2 call for D was not verified on the DNA. TRBV1 is a pseudogene locus. This CDR3 spans 15 amino acids. The CDR3 region has the DNA TGCACCAGCAGCCACCCCTTGGGAGACGGTGAGACCCAGTACTTC. Protein sequence: CTSSHPLGDGETQYF.

This clone was picked up one time. The chain links TRBV6-1 to TRBJ1-5; tentatively, D is TRBD1 (6 bases). The V gene's germline CDR1 is MNHNS and CDR2 SASEGT. V shed 6 bases and J shed 7 bases, with 13 bases lying between them. The CDR3 contains 13 residues. The CDR3 DNA reads as TGTGCCAGCAGGACCAGGGGCCAACAGCCCCAGCATTTT. Residues: CASRTRGQQPQHF.

DNA of the CDR3: TGCGCCAGCAGCTTGGGTGGGCTCACCGGGGAGCTGTTTTTT. Protein: CASSLGGLTGELFF. V and J are TRBV5-1 and TRBJ2-2; D gene ambiguous. The germline gives CDR1 SGHRS, CDR2 YFSETQ. This CDR3 spans 14 amino acids. The germline V and J ends were trimmed by 0 bases and 4 bases, with 7 bases remaining between them.

This chain uses TRBV28 with TRBJ2-5; no clear D gene. CDR1 and CDR2 (germline): MDHEN, SYDVKM. Trimming took 1 base from V and 8 from J, leaving 8 bases between them. CDR3 length equals 12 residues. This chain's CDR3 is CASSLSGPTQYF. CDR3 DNA: TGTGCCAGCAGTTTATCTGGGCCTACCCAGTACTTC. Full variable domain (rest looked up from reference TRBV28 and TRBJ2-5): DVKVTQSSRYLVKRTGEKVFLECVQDMDHENMFWYRQDPGLGLRLIYFSYDVKMKEKGDIPEGYSVSREKKERFSLILESASTNQTSMYLCASSLSGPTQYFGPGTRLLVL.

The chain recombines TRBV7-8 with TRBJ1-1, with D perhaps TRBD1 (5 bases). CDR1 SGHVS and CDR2 FQNEAQ come from the germline V gene. The CDR3 consists of 16 residues. V lost 5 bases, J lost 0 bases, and 16 bases lay in between. The chain's CDR3 is CASSPNPGLLNTEAFF. The CDR3 DNA reads as TGTGCCAGCAGCCCCAACCCGGGACTTTTGAACACTGAAGCTTTCTTT.

This rearrangement joins TRBV7-6 to TRBJ2-7; TRBD2 matches at 7 bases. CDR1 is SGHVS, CDR2 FNYEAQ, per germline. CDR3 size: 15 residues. V was pared by 1 base and J by 2 bases, with 5 bases of the junction left unmatched. CDR3 residues: CASSLGEGRAYEQYF. The CDR3 DNA sequence: TGTGCCAGCAGCTTAGGGGAGGGACGGGCCTACGAGCAGTACTTC.

This sequence joins TRBV7-8 and TRBJ2-7; 13 positions agree with TRBD2. Germline CDR1 and CDR2: SGHVS and FQNEAQ. J was trimmed by 4 bases and V by 8 bases; bases with no gene match: 2. The CDR3 extends over 13 amino acids. CDR3 in DNA: TGTGCCAGCCGGACTAGCGGGAGTTACGAGCAGTACTTC. Protein: CASRTSGSYEQYF.

The chain employs TRBV28 and TRBJ2-1; 9 bases map to TRBD2. V was clipped by 6 bases and J by 6 bases; unmatched bases: 12. This CDR3 has 16 residues. Germline CDR1 and CDR2: MDHEN and SYDVKM. For the CDR3, the DNA is TGTGCCAGCAGCCCCTATCGGACTAGCGAGAGCAATGAGCAGTTCTTC. Protein sequence: CASSPYRTSESNEQFF.

The rearrangement joins TRBV5-1 to TRBJ2-1, with 8 bases lining up with TRBD1. The CDR3 is made up of 14 amino acids. Unmatched junction bases numbered 13, after V lost 9 bases and J lost 8 bases. Germline assignment: CDR1 SGHRS and CDR2 YFSETQ. In DNA form, the CDR3 reads TGCGCCACCTCCGGACAGGGCCTTGTTGATGAGCAGTTCTTC. Its translation: CATSGQGLVDEQFF. The full variable domain, with the rest looked up from reference TRBV5-1 and TRBJ2-1, is KAGVTQTPRYLIKTRGQQVTLSCSPISGHRSVSWYQQTPGQGLQFLFEYFSETQRNKGNFPGRFSGRQFSNSRSEMNVSTLELGDSALYLCATSGQGLVDEQFFGPGTRLTVL.

V gene TRBV11-2 combines with J gene TRBJ2-7; 7 bases are a match to TRBD2. CDR3 size: 15 residues. V lost 1 base, J lost 9 bases, and 12 bases stayed unmatched. CDR1 and CDR2 (germline): SGHAT, FQNNGV. The CDR3 DNA follows: TGTGCCAGCAGCTTAGCCAACCCCGGACTAGTACGGCAGTACTTC. Protein sequence: CASSLANPGLVRQYF.

The chain employs TRBV28 and TRBJ1-1; possibly TRBD1 for D (5 bases). With 7 bases removed from V and 9 bases from J, the gap between germline ends came to 12 bases. The CDR3 loop spans 11 amino acids. Germline CDR1 is MDHEN and CDR2 is SYDVKM. The CDR3 bases are TGTGCCAGCACCTTGGGGCCTCAAGCTTTCTTT. The encoded protein is CASTLGPQAFF.

This clone has only one observation. The chain links TRBV6-1 to TRBJ1-3, with D maybe TRBD1 (6 bases). The CDR3 totals 14 residues. Germline lookup yields CDR1 MNHNS and CDR2 SASEGT. Trimming removed 7 bases at V and 2 bases at J, with 12 bases between. Here the CDR3 DNA reads TGTGCCAGCAAAACAGGGTCCACTGGAAACACCATATATTTT. Translating gives CASKTGSTGNTIYF.

V and J are TRBV9 and TRBJ2-7, with 8 bases identical to TRBD2. This CDR3 is 14 amino acids long. With V trimmed by 0 bases and J by 3 bases, 2 bases remained unmatched. Germline CDR1 SGDLS, CDR2 YYNGEE. CDR3 amino acids: CASSVAGGVYEQYF. The CDR3, as DNA: TGTGCCAGCAGCGTAGCGGGAGGGGTCTACGAGCAGTACTTC.

The chain is built from TRBV4-1 and TRBJ1-1; TRBD1 aligns across 7 bases. The length of the CDR3 is 15 residues. In germline, CDR1 is MGHRA, CDR2 YSYEKL. V shed 1 base, J shed 1 base, and the junction held 3 bases outside the gene matches. CDR3 protein: CASSQAGQTNTEAFF. DNA for the CDR3: TGCGCCAGCAGCCAAGCGGGACAGACGAACACTGAAGCTTTCTTT.

The chain couples TRBV27 to TRBJ2-5, with 12 nucleotides matching TRBD2. The germline gives CDR1 MNHEY, CDR2 SMNVEV (reference sequence). V was clipped by 3 bases and J by 4 bases; unmatched bases: 3. The CDR3 loop spans 15 amino acids. The CDR3 DNA sequence: TGTGCCAGCAGTTTTACGGGACTAGCGGGAGAGACCCAGTACTTC. This translates into CASSFTGLAGETQYF.

This clone was recorded only once. The CDR3 sequence: CAGKGSQAGANEKLFF. CDR3 DNA sequence: TGTGCCGGAAAGGGCTCCCAGGCAGGGGCTAATGAAAAACTGTTTTTT. The V and J genes are TRBV2 and TRBJ1-4; possibly TRBD1 for D (6 bases). CDR1 and CDR2 from the germline V gene are SNHLY and FYNNEI. V lost 11 bases and J 3 bases, leaving 22 bases between the germline ends. The CDR3 has 16 amino acids.

The rearrangement links TRBV6-5 to TRBJ1-1, with D unclear. The CDR3 has 15 amino acids. Germline loops: CDR1 MNHEY, CDR2 SVGAGI. Trimming took off 5 bases at V and 1 base at J, with 14 bases between the two ends. The CDR3 loop is CASSTLAMWNTEAFF. CDR3 nucleotides: TGTGCCAGCAGTACCTTGGCCATGTGGAACACTGAAGCTTTCTTT.

A word on this clone: A read error may account for a junction end that differs from germline. This rearrangement joins TRBV7-9 to TRBJ2-2, with D possibly TRBD2 on 6 matching bases. CDR1 and CDR2 (germline): SEHNR, FQNEAQ (reference sequence). This CDR3 is built from 16 residues. Here the CDR3 reads CSSSSRTIANTGELFF. The CDR3 region has the DNA TGTTCCAGCAGCTCAAGGACTATTGCCAACACCGGGGAGCTGTTTTTT.

The chain recombines TRBV27 with TRBJ2-1; D is perhaps TRBD2 (5 bases). V was trimmed by 2 bases and J by 5 bases, leaving 10 bases between them. The CDR3 totals 14 residues. Looked up from germline, CDR1 is MNHEY and CDR2 is SMNVEV (reference sequence). CDR3 protein: CASSLGYGDNEQFF. For the CDR3, the DNA is TGTGCCAGCAGTTTAGGGTACGGGGACAATGAGCAGTTCTTC.

The J gene is TRBJ2-5, the V gene TRBV19, with D tentatively TRBD2 (5 bases). Trimming left V 4 bases short and J 2 bases short, with 8 bases between. This CDR3 has 13 residues. The germline CDR1 and CDR2 sequences are LNHDA and SQIVND (reference sequence). The DNA for the CDR3 is TGTGCCAGTAGTACGGGCGGGCAAGAGACCCAGTACTTC. Translation gives CASSTGGQETQYF.

The chain is built from TRBV28 and TRBJ1-5; 9 nucleotides align to TRBD1. The junction had 4 bases not matched to a gene; V was cut back by 3 bases and J by 7 bases. Germline V CDR1 and CDR2: MDHEN, SYDVKM. This CDR3 region has 14 residues. CDR3 loop: CASSLRQGEQPQHF. The CDR3 DNA reads as TGTGCCAGCAGTTTGCGACAGGGGGAGCAGCCCCAGCATTTT.

The chain employs TRBV5-6 and TRBJ2-1; weak D call: TRBD2 (6 bases). The CDR3 covers 14 residues. The germline CDR1 and CDR2 sequences are SGHDT and YYEEEE. Trimming shortened V by 2 bases and J by 3 bases, and 9 bases separated the two germline ends. The DNA of the CDR3 is TGTGCCAGCAGCTTCGGGGGTCTCTACAATGAGCAGTTCTTC. Translated, it gives CASSFGGLYNEQFF.

The CDR3: CATRDREGYTF. In DNA, the CDR3 is TGTGCCACCAGGGACAGGGAGGGCTACACCTTC. This chain uses TRBV28 with TRBJ1-2, with 9 bases identical to TRBD1. This CDR3 is built from 11 residues. The germline CDR1 and CDR2 sequences are MDHEN and SYDVKM. V trimming: 10 bases; J trimming: 8 bases; junction bases outside the gene matches: 5.

The rearrangement joins TRBV2 to TRBJ1-6; no definite D call. The CDR3 spans 13 residues. The germline V gene encodes CDR1 SNHLY and CDR2 FYNNEI. V shed 4 bases and J shed 7 bases, with 8 bases lying between them. CDR3 nucleotide sequence: TGTGCCAGCAGTGGAGACGGGAATTCACCCCTCCACTTT. The encoded protein is CASSGDGNSPLHF.

This clone was recorded only once. V gene TRBV7-2 combines with J gene TRBJ2-1, with D uncertain. V shed 2 bases and J shed 1 base, with 6 bases lying between them. The germline V gene encodes CDR1 SGHTA and CDR2 FQGNSA. The CDR3 covers 14 residues. CDR3 nucleotide sequence: TGTGCCAGCAGCTTACCACTATCCTACAATGAGCAGTTCTTC. Amino acid sequence: CASSLPLSYNEQFF.